Presented here are 27 T cell receptor beta chains from one specimen sequenced in a study of glioma-infiltrating T cells. The iRepertoire nested amplicon-rescue multiplex PCR amplified TCR alpha and beta CDR3s from RNA. In TCRdb, the multiplex PCR reads were re-called with MiXCR into one record per CDR3 protein. The sample lists approximately 190,000 distinct CDR3 sequences, over 30% occurring once. Sequencing was carried out using glioma tissue, nonneoplastic brain tissue, or PBMCs (not recorded which). All receptors derive from a human donor with low-grade glioma or glioblastoma, undergoing nonglioma brain surgery, or in good health (not recorded which).

In regard to this clonotype: It may be a read error: a sequence one base away is much more abundant. The CDR3 does not end in the conserved phenylalanine or tryptophan, so this is likely a read error. This sequence joins TRBV11-2 and TRBJ2-1; either TRBD1 or TRBD2 may fit D (5 bases each). The germline V gene encodes CDR1 SGHAT and CDR2 FQNNGV. The CDR3 sequence is 18 residues long. V shed 1 base and J shed 5 bases, with 21 bases lying between them. The CDR3 nucleotides read TGTGCCAGCAGCTTAGTCCATGGGACCCCAGGACCCCACAATGAGCAGTTCCTC. Translation gives CASSLVHGTPGPHNEQFL.

The J gene is TRBJ2-2, the V gene TRBV19, with 9 bases lining up with TRBD1. Looked up from germline, CDR1 is LNHDA and CDR2 is SQIVND (reference sequence). V gave up 6 bases and J gave up 3 bases; unmatched junction bases: 11. The CDR3 extends over 17 amino acids. The CDR3 loop reads CASRPRAGTGHTGELFF. CDR3 DNA: TGTGCCAGTAGACCTCGCGCCGGGACAGGGCACACCGGGGAGCTGTTTTTT.

This clonotype was picked up many times. The DNA for the CDR3 is TGCGCCAGCAGCCAAGATCAAACTAAGAACACTGAAGCTTTCTTT. It specifies CASSQDQTKNTEAFF. The V call is TRBV4-1, the J call TRBJ1-1; D gene uncertain. The CDR3 extends over 15 amino acids. Germline values: CDR1 MGHRA, CDR2 YSYEKL. Trimming shortened V by 0 bases and J by 1 base, and 9 bases separated the two germline ends.

This clonotype was detected many times. This chain connects TRBV6-5 to TRBJ2-1; D is undetermined. The V end was cut by 2 bases, the J end by 9 bases, with 11 bases between. The CDR3 loop spans 13 amino acids. The germline gives CDR1 MNHEY, CDR2 SVGAGI. The CDR3 reads CASSYASFGEQFF. The CDR3 coding sequence is TGTGCCAGCAGTTACGCGTCTTTTGGTGAGCAGTTCTTC.

The chain combines TRBV7-2 with TRBJ2-1, with D perhaps given as TRBD1 or TRBD2 (5 bases each). This CDR3 spans 14 amino acids. The germline V and J ends were trimmed by 0 bases and 5 bases, with 8 bases remaining between them. Germline assignment: CDR1 SGHTA and CDR2 FQGNSA. The CDR3 is CASSLAGEHNEQFF. The CDR3 nucleotides read TGTGCCAGCAGCTTAGCGGGGGAACACAATGAGCAGTTCTTC.

This chain uses TRBV29-1 with TRBJ2-7; D gene uncertain. Per germline, CDR1 SQVTM and CDR2 ANQGSEA. This CDR3 has 12 residues. V was clipped by 6 bases and J by 0 bases, with 9 bases between them. Written as DNA, the CDR3 is TGCAGCGTCTCCCTTTTCTCCTACGAGCAGTACTTC. This translates into CSVSLFSYEQYF.

As to this clonotype: This may stem from a read error, because a much larger clone lies one nucleotide away. V gene TRBV10-3 combines with J gene TRBJ2-7, with D tentatively TRBD2 (5 bases). CDR1 ENHRY and CDR2 SYGVKD come from the germline V gene. Trimming removed 5 bases from V and 0 bases from J, with 11 bases in between. This CDR3 has 14 residues. The CDR3 DNA is TGTGCCATCAGTCCCGGACTCGGCTCCTACGAGCAGTACTTC. This codes for CAISPGLGSYEQYF.

In this sample, this clonotype turned up many times. J is TRBJ1-2 and V is TRBV27, with TRBD1 matching over 8 bases. CDR3 length equals 16 residues. After removal of 4 bases from V and 3 bases from J, the junction contained 10 bases not matched to a gene. Germline values: CDR1 MNHEY, CDR2 SMNVEV (reference sequence). CDR3 DNA: TGTGCCAGCAGTTCCCAGGTGGACAGGGCTTACTATGGCTACACCTTC. Translating gives CASSSQVDRAYYGYTF.

This clonotype was found many times. The CDR3 DNA follows: TGTGCCACCAGCAGACTAGCGGAAGAGACCCAGTACTTC. Protein: CATSRLAEETQYF. The chain carries TRBV15 and TRBJ2-5, with TRBD2 matching 7 bases. This CDR3 contains 13 residues. Germline V lookup: CDR1 LNHNV, CDR2 YYDKDF (reference sequence). J was trimmed by 3 bases and V by 2 bases; bases with no gene match: 0.

This clonotype was recorded only once. The V call is TRBV30, the J call TRBJ2-1; 7 bases align to TRBD2. The V gene end was trimmed by 4 bases and the J gene end by 7 bases; junction bases not matched to a gene: 7. The CDR3 is 13 amino acids. Germline loops: CDR1 GTSNPN, CDR2 SVGIG (reference sequence). CDR3 sequence reads: CAWTTSDRNEQFF. DNA for the CDR3: TGTGCCTGGACAACTAGCGATCGGAATGAGCAGTTCTTC.

As concerns this clonotype: A much bigger clone sits one base away, suggesting this may be a read error. The chain combines TRBV7-8 with TRBJ2-7, with D tentatively TRBD2 (7 bases). The CDR3 has 15 amino acids. Trimming stripped 1 base from V and 7 bases from J, with 17 bases between. The germline gives CDR1 SGHVS, CDR2 FQNEAQ. The chain's CDR3 is CASSLGGGQAEEQYF. CDR3 coding DNA: TGTGCCAGCAGCTTAGGGGGGGGACAAGCGGAGGAGCAGTACTTC.

Notes on this clonotype: A single base separates this from a much larger clone, so it may be a read error. The CDR3 region is CASKYTGEETHYF. CDR3 nucleotide sequence: TGTGCCAGCAAGTACACAGGGGAGGAGACCCACTACTTC. The J gene is TRBJ2-5, the V gene TRBV6-6; D may be TRBD1 (7 bases). Germline V gives CDR1 MNHNY, CDR2 SVGAGI (reference sequence). The CDR3 is 13 residues long.

This clonotype was picked up many times. The chain employs TRBV7-9 and TRBJ1-1, with D unclear. The germline CDR1 and CDR2 sequences are SEHNR and FQNEAQ (reference sequence). Trimming left V 0 bases short and J 2 bases short, with 19 bases between. There are 18 residues in the CDR3. CDR3 protein: CASSLALSLRLGNTEAFF. Written as DNA, the CDR3 is TGTGCCAGCAGCTTAGCACTAAGTTTAAGGTTAGGAAACACTGAAGCTTTCTTT. Full variable domain (remainder filled in from reference TRBV7-9 and TRBJ1-1): DTGVSQNPRHKITKRGQNVTFRCDPISEHNRLYWYRQTLGQGPEFLTYFQNEAQLEKSRLLSDRFSAERPKGSFSTLEIQRTEQGDSAMYLCASSLALSLRLGNTEAFFGQGTRLTVV.

The rearrangement joins TRBV6-1 to TRBJ2-1; 11 bases fit TRBD1. V was pared by 8 bases and J by 7 bases, with 10 bases of the junction left unmatched. The CDR3 totals 15 residues. Germline CDR1 is MNHNS and CDR2 is SASEGT. This chain's CDR3 is CASLHGTGGRNEQFF. CDR3 coding DNA: TGTGCCAGCCTACACGGGACAGGGGGTCGGAATGAGCAGTTCTTC.

This clonotype was picked up a small number of times. The chain recombines TRBV5-1 with TRBJ2-7; no reliable D call. CDR3 length equals 17 residues. The V gene's germline CDR1 is SGHRS and CDR2 YFSETQ. V gave up 4 bases and J gave up 0 bases, with 20 bases separating them. The DNA for the CDR3 is TGCGCCAGCAGCACTCCTCGAGGAGATACCTTCTCCTACGAGCAGTACTTC. It codes for CASSTPRGDTFSYEQYF.

The rearrangement joins TRBV11-1 to TRBJ2-3; weak D call: TRBD2 (5 bases). V was cut by 0 bases and J by 14 bases, with 18 bases left in between. Germline CDR1 is SGHAT and CDR2 is FQDESV (reference sequence). The CDR3 runs to 14 residues. The CDR3 sequence is CASSLARSAGELYF. CDR3 bases: TGTGCCAGCAGCTTAGCGCGGAGTGCCGGGGAGCTGTATTTT.

In its sample, this clonotype was seen many times. This chain joins TRBV7-2 and TRBJ2-7, with TRBD2 matching 10 bases. This CDR3 comprises 15 residues. V was clipped by 5 bases and J by 1 base; unmatched bases: 5. Germline V lookup: CDR1 SGHTA, CDR2 FQGNSA. The CDR3 DNA sequence: TGTGCCAGCAGCGGAGCTAGCGGGGGTTCCTACGAGCAGTACTTC. It codes for CASSGASGGSYEQYF. Together with reference TRBV7-2 and TRBJ2-7, the CDR3 gives the full variable domain: GAGVSQSPSNKVTEKGKDVELRCDPISGHTALYWYRQSLGQGLEFLIYFQGNSAPDKSGLPSDRFSAERTGGSVSTLTIQRTQQEDSAVYLCASSGASGGSYEQYFGPGTRLTVT.

This clonotype was detected many times. The V gene is TRBV6-1, the J gene TRBJ1-1; the D gene is possibly TRBD1 (5 bases). Trimming stripped 7 bases from V and 3 bases from J, with 12 bases between. This CDR3 has 13 residues. CDR1 is MNHNS and CDR2 is SASEGT in the germline V gene. DNA of the CDR3: TGTGCCAGCAATCGAGGGGCGCACACTGAAGCTTTCTTT. The encoded protein is CASNRGAHTEAFF.

This clonotype was detected ten times or more. This chain's CDR3 is CASSQFYRGSRQETQYF. For the CDR3, the DNA is TGTGCCAGCAGTCAATTTTACAGGGGAAGCAGACAAGAGACCCAGTACTTC. This chain uses TRBV27 with TRBJ2-5; 7 bases fit TRBD1. Trimming at V came to 5 bases and at J to 2 bases, leaving 14 bases not matched to a gene. CDR1 is MNHEY and CDR2 is SMNVEV in the germline V gene (reference sequence). The CDR3 consists of 17 residues.

The rearrangement joins TRBV5-4 to TRBJ2-3, with 12 bases identical to TRBD1. The junction had 6 bases not matched to a gene; V was cut back by 5 bases and J by 2 bases. CDR3 length: 16 amino acids. From germline, CDR1 is SGHNT and CDR2 YYREEE (reference sequence). The DNA of the CDR3 is TGTGCCAGCAGATCCGGGACAGGGGGCTTCACAGATACGCAGTATTTT. Protein sequence: CASRSGTGGFTDTQYF.

This clonotype was detected only a few times. The chain is built from TRBV29-1 and TRBJ2-7; 7 bases are shared with TRBD1. This CDR3 has 13 residues. V lost 5 bases and J lost 0; bases outside the gene matches: 4. Germline CDR1 is SQVTM and CDR2 is ANQGSEA. The CDR3 region is CSVNRDSSYEQYF. CDR3 nucleotide sequence: TGCAGCGTTAACCGGGACAGCTCCTACGAGCAGTACTTC.

This clonotype was observed many times. The V call is TRBV6-4, the J call TRBJ2-3; TRBD2 matches at 11 bases. This CDR3 is built from 15 residues. V lost 4 bases to trimming and J lost 2 bases; unmatched junction nucleotides: 2. Germline V gene sequence: CDR1 MRHNA, CDR2 SNTAGT. The CDR3 DNA sequence: TGTGCCAGCAGTGTGGGACTAGCGGACACAGATACGCAGTATTTT. Translated, it gives CASSVGLADTDTQYF.

In this sample, this clonotype turned up many times. The V call is TRBV11-2, the J call TRBJ2-1, with 7 bases identical to TRBD2. CDR1 SGHAT and CDR2 FQNNGV come from the germline V gene. Trimming cost V 6 bases and J 9 bases; bases outside gene matches: 5. This CDR3 spans 12 amino acids. The CDR3 loop reads CASRIGEGEQFF. As DNA, the CDR3 is TGTGCCAGCAGGATAGGGGAGGGTGAGCAGTTCTTC.

V and J are TRBV29-1 and TRBJ1-2, with 9 bases matching TRBD1. V lost 7 bases, J lost 7 bases, and 10 bases stayed unmatched. Germline CDR1 reads SQVTM; CDR2 reads ANQGSEA. The CDR3 is 13 residues long. The CDR3 here is CSAATGGSFGYTF. CDR3 in DNA: TGCAGCGCTGCCACAGGGGGCTCTTTTGGCTACACCTTC.

V gene TRBV3-1 combines with J gene TRBJ2-1; TRBD2 aligns across 9 bases. The CDR3 runs 14 residues. Germline trimming cut 4 bases from V and 5 bases from J; bases unmatched to any gene: 3. CDR1 and CDR2 from the germline V gene are LGHDT and YNNKEL (reference sequence). DNA of the CDR3: TGTGCCAGCAGCCCGACTAGCGGCAACAATGAGCAGTTCTTC. It yields the protein CASSPTSGNNEQFF.

The chain recombines TRBV7-2 with TRBJ2-3; 11 nucleotides line up with TRBD2. Germline V gene lookup returns CDR1 SGHTA and CDR2 FQGNSA. V lost 7 bases to trimming and J lost 0 bases; unmatched junction nucleotides: 3. This CDR3 spans 15 amino acids. This CDR3 reads CASKGTSGSTDTQYF. As DNA, the CDR3 is TGTGCCAGCAAAGGGACTAGCGGTAGCACAGATACGCAGTATTTT.

There are a few counts of this clonotype. The chain has TRBV12-3 or TRBV12-4 and TRBJ2-5, with a possible D match to TRBD2 (6 bases). This CDR3 comprises 13 residues. The V gene lost 6 bases and the J gene lost 4 bases, with 12 bases spanning the gap. CDR3 nucleotides: TGTGCCAGCAGCCCCTGGAGGGGAGAGACCCAGTACTTC. Protein product: CASSPWRGETQYF.